This TCR beta chain was profiled in a study of early T cells in non-severe SARS-CoV-2 infection. Study outcomes and limitations: The VDJdb matching leaned toward anti-spike CD8 responses and overlooked private and CD4 specificities.

Comment on this clonotype: The antigen remains undetermined.

Unique molecular identifiers were added to individual cDNA molecules. TCRdb re-called the 5' RACE reads through MiXCR, storing one row per CDR3 protein. This sample has around 83,000 distinct CDR3 sequences, with about 10% found just once. The germline gives CDR1 LNHDA, CDR2 SQIVND (reference sequence). The CDR3 is made up of 13 amino acids. V was clipped by 7 bases and J by 2 bases, with 9 bases between them. The chain recombines TRBV19 with TRBJ1-5; D gene ambiguous. This TCR was recovered from an adult who was a healthcare worker with PCR-confirmed SARS-CoV-2 infection or an uninfected control (not recorded which). The source material was whole blood, sampled at baseline. The CDR3 loop is CASNGIGNQPQHF. The CDR3 bases are TGTGCCAGTAATGGAATCGGCAATCAGCCCCAGCATTTT.